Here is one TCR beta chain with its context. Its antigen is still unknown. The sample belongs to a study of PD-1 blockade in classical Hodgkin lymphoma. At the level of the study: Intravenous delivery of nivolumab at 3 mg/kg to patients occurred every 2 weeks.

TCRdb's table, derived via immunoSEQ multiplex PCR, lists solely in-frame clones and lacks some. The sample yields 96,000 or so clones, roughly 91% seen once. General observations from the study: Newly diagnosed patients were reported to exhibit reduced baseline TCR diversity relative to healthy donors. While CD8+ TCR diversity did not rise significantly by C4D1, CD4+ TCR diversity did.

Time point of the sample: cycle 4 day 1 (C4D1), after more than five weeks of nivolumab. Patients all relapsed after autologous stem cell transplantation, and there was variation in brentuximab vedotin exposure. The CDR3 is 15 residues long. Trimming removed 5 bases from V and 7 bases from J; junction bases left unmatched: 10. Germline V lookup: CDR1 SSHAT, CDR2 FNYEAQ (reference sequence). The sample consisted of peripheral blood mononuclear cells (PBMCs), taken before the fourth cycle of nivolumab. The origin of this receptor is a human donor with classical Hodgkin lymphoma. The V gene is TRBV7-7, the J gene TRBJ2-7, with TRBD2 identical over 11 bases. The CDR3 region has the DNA TGTGCCAGCAGCCCATTAGCGGGAGGGCCTAATGAGCAGTACTTC. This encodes CASSPLAGGPNEQYF.